This TCR beta chain was retrieved from a study of cytomegalovirus exposure and HLA in healthy donors. Overall study results and limits: A later analysis reported that several of the most significant clusters appeared to be linked to common viral pathogens, among them Epstein-Barr virus.

CDR1 and CDR2 from the germline V gene are ENHRY and SYGVKD. V lost 2 bases and J lost 7; bases outside the gene matches: 4. CDR3 size: 15 residues. About this clone: The target antigen is unknown.

Use of 60 Vbeta and 13 Jbeta primers characterized the PCR. Data came from immunoSEQ multiplex PCR; TCRdb stores just in-frame clones and leaves some out. The table lists 100,000 to 150,000 clones, about four fifths of them singletons, with about 0.63% in the top ten. The sequencing sample was made of PBMCs. This rearrangement joins TRBV10-3 to TRBJ1-6; 8 bases agree with TRBD1. The clonotype comes from a man between 18 and 29 years old in good health and CMV-seronegative. CDR3 DNA: TGTGCCATCAGTGAGCCGGGACAGGTGAATTCACCCCTCCACTTT. Its protein product is CAISEPGQVNSPLHF.